These 26 T cell receptor beta chains came from one sample sequenced in a study of cytomegalovirus exposure and HLA in healthy donors. Vbeta (60) and Jbeta (13) primers were used in the PCR. Using immunoSEQ multiplex PCR, the repertoire was profiled, and TCRdb retains in-frame clones only, with some absent. The sample has about 120,000 clones, 74% seen once. The sample was PBMCs. These receptors all stem from a human donor in good health.

Only a few counts were recorded for this clone. V and J are TRBV7-3 and TRBJ2-1; 9 bases line up with TRBD2. Per germline, CDR1 SGHTA and CDR2 FQGTGA. The CDR3 loop spans 16 amino acids. The ends lost 2 bases at V and 4 bases at J; junction bases unmatched: 6. CDR3 region: CASSLGPSGVYNEQFF. CDR3 in DNA: TGTGCCAGCAGCTTAGGGCCTAGCGGGGTATACAATGAGCAGTTCTTC.

In this sample, this clone turned up a few times. The chain links TRBV6-6 to TRBJ2-7, with TRBD1 matching 7 bases. The trim removed 6 bases at V and 7 bases at J, leaving 6 bases unmatched. CDR1 and CDR2 from the germline V gene are MNHNY and SVGAGI (reference sequence). The CDR3 has 12 residues. CDR3 DNA sequence: TGTGCCAGCAGCGGGACAGCGAGGGAGCAGTACTTC. It specifies CASSGTAREQYF.

This clone has only a few counts. The V and J genes are TRBV5-4 and TRBJ1-1; a possible D gene is TRBD1 (5 bases). V shed 9 bases and J shed 1 base, with 7 bases lying between them. CDR3 length equals 11 residues. Germline lookup yields CDR1 SGHNT and CDR2 YYREEE (reference sequence). This CDR3 reads CATRANTEAFF. DNA of the CDR3: TGTGCCACCAGGGCGAACACTGAAGCTTTCTTT.

This chain joins TRBV12-5 and TRBJ2-5, with 14 bases fitting TRBD2. CDR3 length: 16 amino acids. The germline CDR1 and CDR2 sequences are LGHNT and FRNRAP. J was trimmed by 4 bases and V by 6 bases; bases with no gene match: 7. The CDR3, as DNA: TGTGCTAGTGGCCGAGGACTAGCGGGGGGAGGAGAGACCCAGTACTTC. This encodes CASGRGLAGGGETQYF.

The rearrangement links TRBV28 to TRBJ1-4, with D unclear. In germline, CDR1 is MDHEN, CDR2 SYDVKM. Trimming cost V 5 bases and J 4 bases, with 11 bases left between them. The CDR3 runs 14 residues. This CDR3 reads CASSEAVGNEKLFF. CDR3 nucleotides: TGTGCCAGCAGTGAGGCGGTGGGTAATGAAAAACTGTTTTTT. Looking up the rest from reference TRBV28 and TRBJ1-4 gives the full variable domain: DVKVTQSSRYLVKRTGEKVFLECVQDMDHENMFWYRQDPGLGLRLIYFSYDVKMKEKGDIPEGYSVSREKKERFSLILESASTNQTSMYLCASSEAVGNEKLFFGSGTQLSVL.

The chain uses TRBV30 and TRBJ2-3; 7 bases are a match to TRBD2. V shed 2 bases and J 4 bases; nucleotides not matched to a gene: 15. This CDR3 has 17 residues. Germline CDR1 is GTSNPN and CDR2 is SVGIG (reference sequence). The CDR3 nucleotides are TGTGCCTGGAGTCGCGGGGGACTCCCTTCGTTGTCAGATACGCAGTATTTT. This gives the protein CAWSRGGLPSLSDTQYF.

This clone has a handful of counts. DNA for the CDR3: TGTGCCAGCAGTTTTACCGGCCCAGGGAGCAATCAGCCCCAGCATTTT. The encoded protein is CASSFTGPGSNQPQHF. The chain joins TRBV28 to TRBJ1-5; a weak D match, TRBD1 (5 bases). The CDR3 runs to 16 residues. CDR1 and CDR2 (germline): MDHEN, SYDVKM. V lost 3 bases and J lost 1, with 13 bases in between.

The genes are TRBV5-1 and TRBJ2-3, with 10 bases fitting TRBD2. The CDR3 is 19 amino acids. Germline V lookup: CDR1 SGHRS, CDR2 YFSETQ. With 4 bases clipped from V and 0 bases from J, the junction kept 14 bases outside the gene matches. The chain's CDR3 is CASSGSVLAGVPSTDTQYF. The CDR3 coding sequence is TGCGCCAGCAGCGGTAGTGTGCTAGCGGGAGTACCTAGCACAGATACGCAGTATTTT.

The rearrangement links TRBV7-9 to TRBJ1-5; D is unclear. V lost 5 bases and J lost 9, with 20 bases in between. The germline V gene encodes CDR1 SEHNR and CDR2 FQNEAQ (reference sequence). The CDR3 is 15 residues long. The CDR3 protein is CASSLEGAGIGPQHF. The CDR3 DNA reads as TGTGCCAGCAGCCTCGAGGGAGCTGGGATCGGGCCCCAGCATTTT.

V and J are TRBV7-9 and TRBJ1-1, with a weak D call TRBD1 (5 bases). Trimming left V 5 bases short and J 1 base short, with 14 bases between. CDR1 and CDR2 (germline): SEHNR, FQNEAQ (reference sequence). The CDR3 spans 15 residues. The CDR3 sequence is CASSPYTGPNTEAFF. CDR3 sequence (DNA): TGTGCCAGCAGCCCGTACACAGGTCCGAACACTGAAGCTTTCTTT.

The chain joins TRBV2 to TRBJ2-2; D not certain. Germline loops: CDR1 SNHLY, CDR2 FYNNEI. The CDR3 extends over 15 amino acids. V was trimmed by 3 bases and J by 5 bases, leaving 13 bases between them. CDR3: CASSETPGLTGELFF. The CDR3, as DNA: TGTGCCAGCAGTGAGACGCCCGGGTTAACCGGGGAGCTGTTTTTT. Drawing the rest from reference TRBV2 and TRBJ2-2, the complete variable domain is EPEVTQTPSHQVTQMGQEVILRCVPISNHLYFYWYRQILGQKVEFLVSFYNNEISEKSEIFDDQFSVERPDGSNFTLKIRSTKLEDSAMYFCASSETPGLTGELFFGEGSRLTVL.

The V and J genes are TRBV19 and TRBJ2-2; 11 bases line up with TRBD1. The trim removed 6 bases at V and 7 bases at J, leaving 13 bases unmatched. This CDR3 has 17 residues. CDR1 LNHDA and CDR2 SQIVND come from the germline V gene (reference sequence). The CDR3 here is CASSPNPGQGDVGELFF. CDR3 coding DNA: TGTGCCAGTAGCCCGAACCCGGGACAGGGGGATGTCGGGGAGCTGTTTTTT. Full variable domain (rest looked up from reference TRBV19 and TRBJ2-2): DGGITQSPKYLFRKEGQNVTLSCEQNLNHDAMYWYRQDPGQGLRLIYYSQIVNDFQKGDIAEGYSVSREKKESFPLTVTSAQKNPTAFYLCASSPNPGQGDVGELFFGEGSRLTVL.

This sequence joins TRBV5-1 and TRBJ2-1, with 9 bases lining up with TRBD1. Germline CDR1 reads SGHRS; CDR2 reads YFSETQ. CDR3 length equals 17 residues. After removal of 1 base from V and 0 bases from J, the junction contained 5 bases not matched to a gene. In DNA form, the CDR3 reads TGCGCCAGCAGCTTGTTCGGGACAGGGAGCTCCTACAATGAGCAGTTCTTC. Translation: CASSLFGTGSSYNEQFF.

This clone was seen a single time. V usage is TRBV9 and J usage is TRBJ2-3; the D is unclear. The V gene lost 5 bases and the J gene lost 4 bases, with 17 bases spanning the gap. Germline V CDR1 and CDR2: SGDLS, YYNGEE. The CDR3 is made up of 15 amino acids. DNA of the CDR3: TGTGCCAGCAGTCCTACCTATGTCCGGGCAGATACGCAGTATTTT. Its protein product is CASSPTYVRADTQYF.

This clone turned up a few times. The chain employs TRBV9 and TRBJ2-7; possibly TRBD2 for D (7 bases). Trimming removed 4 bases at V and 9 bases at J, with 20 bases between. The CDR3 consists of 14 residues. Germline assignment: CDR1 SGDLS and CDR2 YYNGEE. In DNA form, the CDR3 reads TGTGCCAGCAGCCCCGGCGGGGGCCAACAGTCGCAGTACTTC. This translates into CASSPGGGQQSQYF. The full variable domain, in which reference TRBV9 and TRBJ2-7 provide the parts outside the CDR3, is DSGVTQTPKHLITATGQRVTLRCSPRSGDLSVYWYQQSLDQGLQFLIQYYNGEERAKGNILERFSAQQFPDLHSELNLSSLELGDSALYFCASSPGGGQQSQYFGPGTRLTVT.

This clone was recorded once. J is TRBJ1-4 and V is TRBV5-1; D remains unclear. Trimming pared 2 bases from V and 1 base from J, leaving 6 bases between. The CDR3 totals 14 residues. Germline V gene lookup returns CDR1 SGHRS and CDR2 YFSETQ. CDR3 coding DNA: TGCGCCAGCAGCTTCGCGGGAACTAATGAAAAACTGTTTTTT. Protein product: CASSFAGTNEKLFF.

This sequence joins TRBV30 and TRBJ2-7; 7 nucleotides line up with TRBD1. Per the germline V gene, CDR1 is GTSNPN and CDR2 is SVGIG (reference sequence). CDR3 length: 15 amino acids. V shed 0 bases, J shed 4 bases, and the junction held 9 bases outside the gene matches. The CDR3 protein is CAWSVSSTGKYEQYF. CDR3 coding DNA: TGTGCCTGGAGTGTATCATCGACAGGGAAATACGAGCAGTACTTC.

This clone was recorded once. The gene calls are TRBV6-1 and TRBJ2-1; 14 bases agree with TRBD2. The CDR3 covers 16 residues. CDR1 is MNHNS, CDR2 SASEGT, per germline. After removal of 4 bases from V and 8 bases from J, the junction contained 7 bases not matched to a gene. The CDR3 DNA sequence: TGTGCCAGCAGTGCGACTAGCGGGGGGGTCGGCGATGAGCAGTTCTTC. It encodes CASSATSGGVGDEQFF.

The gene calls are TRBV4-1 and TRBJ1-4; D unresolved. The CDR3 is 14 amino acids. V was cut by 4 bases and J by 5 bases, with 11 bases left in between. CDR1 and CDR2 from the germline V gene are MGHRA and YSYEKL. Here the CDR3 reads CASSPGGANEKLFF. Here the CDR3 DNA reads TGCGCCAGCAGCCCGGGTGGCGCGAATGAAAAACTGTTTTTT.

The chain has TRBV27 and TRBJ1-5, with a weak D call TRBD1 (6 bases). The V end was cut by 5 bases, the J end by 4 bases, with 12 bases between. CDR1 is MNHEY, CDR2 SMNVEV, per germline (reference sequence). The CDR3 runs 14 residues. The CDR3 loop reads CASSLGQLNQPQHF. CDR3 DNA: TGTGCCAGCAGTCTAGGACAGCTAAATCAGCCCCAGCATTTT.

The chain uses TRBV4-3 and TRBJ2-5, with 8 bases that match TRBD2. Germline V gene lookup returns CDR1 LGHNA and CDR2 YSLEER. Trimming took 3 bases from V and 2 from J; bases not matched to a gene: 8. The CDR3 contains 16 residues. The CDR3 spells CASSQSSGGPQETQYF. CDR3 DNA sequence: TGCGCCAGCAGCCAGTCCAGCGGGGGACCTCAAGAGACCCAGTACTTC.

The V gene is TRBV19, the J gene TRBJ2-7; the match to TRBD1 covers 10 bases. From germline, CDR1 is LNHDA and CDR2 SQIVND (reference sequence). V was pared by 2 bases and J by 0 bases, with 7 bases of the junction left unmatched. This CDR3 has 17 amino acids. The CDR3 nucleotides read TGTGCCAGTAGTATATCGGGACAGGGGTATACCTCCTACGAGCAGTACTTC. It codes for CASSISGQGYTSYEQYF.

The rearrangement links TRBV28 to TRBJ1-2; 7 nucleotides match TRBD1. CDR1 MDHEN and CDR2 SYDVKM come from the germline V gene. J gave up 7 bases and V 5 bases, and 16 bases lay outside the gene matches. The CDR3 consists of 16 residues. CDR3 coding DNA: TGTGCCAGCAGTACGATCCCGGGACAGAGCATCCTTGGCTACACCTTC. Translation gives CASSTIPGQSILGYTF.

The chain uses TRBV19 and TRBJ2-3, with no clear D. V was shortened by 3 bases and J by 6 bases, with 10 bases between the two germline ends. Per the germline V gene, CDR1 is LNHDA and CDR2 is SQIVND (reference sequence). This CDR3 is 13 amino acids long. The CDR3 DNA is TGTGCCAGTAGTATTTATTCGGAGGATACGCAGTATTTT. It codes for CASSIYSEDTQYF.

J is TRBJ1-6 and V is TRBV5-6; possible D gene TRBD1, 6 bases. In germline, CDR1 is SGHDT, CDR2 YYEEEE. V was clipped by 5 bases and J by 7 bases, with 22 bases between them. The CDR3 totals 17 residues. The CDR3 reads CASSSNRGGLLNSPLHF. CDR3 nucleotides: TGTGCCAGCAGTTCCAATAGGGGGGGGCTTTTGAATTCACCCCTCCACTTT. Full variable domain (remainder filled in from reference TRBV5-6 and TRBJ1-6): DAGVTQSPTHLIKTRGQQVTLRCSPKSGHDTVSWYQQALGQGPQFIFQYYEEEERQRGNFPDRFSGHQFPNYSSELNVNALLLGDSALYLCASSSNRGGLLNSPLHFGNGTRLTVT.

The rearrangement links TRBV6-5 to TRBJ1-1; D is perhaps TRBD1 (5 bases). Germline lookup yields CDR1 MNHEY and CDR2 SVGAGI. V was clipped by 2 bases and J by 7 bases, with 14 bases between them. The CDR3 has 14 residues. The CDR3 spells CASSYGGMKGEAFF. CDR3 bases: TGTGCCAGCAGTTACGGGGGGATGAAGGGTGAAGCTTTCTTT.